One sample yielded the 19 T cell receptor beta chains listed below, sequenced in a study of shared clonotypes between healthy human individuals. Produced via immunoSEQ multiplex PCR; TCRdb's table is partial and in-frame only. The data show about 2.2 million clones, with roughly 95% seen just once and less than 2% held by the top ten. Naive CD8 cells comprised CD45RO-negative, CCR7-positively selected cells, excluding terminally differentiated effector memory CD45RA+ cells. The sample consisted of naive CD8+ T cells from PBMCs. The receptors stem from a man younger than 35 in good health. Some clones in this sample may be carry-over from other donors' samples.

V gene TRBV9 combines with J gene TRBJ2-7, with D unresolved. Germline V gene sequence: CDR1 SGDLS, CDR2 YYNGEE. The germline V and J ends were trimmed by 2 bases and 2 bases, with 11 bases remaining between them. The CDR3 spans 14 residues. The CDR3 region is CASSVERVAYEQYF. The CDR3 nucleotides are TGTGCCAGCAGCGTTGAAAGGGTCGCCTACGAGCAGTACTTC. Based on the CDR3 plus reference TRBV9 and TRBJ2-7, the full variable domain is DSGVTQTPKHLITATGQRVTLRCSPRSGDLSVYWYQQSLDQGLQFLIQYYNGEERAKGNILERFSAQQFPDLHSELNLSSLELGDSALYFCASSVERVAYEQYFGPGTRLTVT.

This chain uses TRBV5-1 with TRBJ2-1, with D perhaps assigned TRBD1 or TRBD2 (5 bases each). CDR3 size: 15 residues. The germline CDR1 and CDR2 sequences are SGHRS and YFSETQ. V lost 1 base to trimming and J lost 4 bases, with 12 bases between them. CDR3 DNA sequence: TGCGCCAGCAGCTTGTGGGACGGTCAATACAATGAGCAGTTCTTC. It codes for CASSLWDGQYNEQFF.

V gene TRBV27 combines with J gene TRBJ1-5; TRBD1 is a possible D gene (5 bases). Germline V gene data show CDR1 as MNHEY and CDR2 as SMNVEV (reference sequence). V was trimmed by 9 bases and J by 0 bases, leaving 21 bases between them. CDR3 length equals 17 residues. The CDR3 loop is CASGMTDQITSNQPQHF. DNA for the CDR3: TGTGCCAGTGGAATGACAGACCAGATTACTAGCAATCAGCCCCAGCATTTT.

The chain recombines TRBV10-2 with TRBJ2-1, with 12 nucleotides matching TRBD2. In germline, CDR1 is WSHSY, CDR2 SAAADI. This CDR3 comprises 17 residues. Losses at the gene ends were 8 bases for V and 2 bases for J; bases not matched to a gene: 10. This CDR3 reads CASVGTSGRPPYNEQFF. The CDR3 DNA is TGCGCCAGCGTAGGGACTAGCGGGCGACCACCCTACAATGAGCAGTTCTTC.

The J gene is TRBJ2-1, the V gene TRBV5-6, with D possibly being TRBD1 or TRBD2 (6 bases each). The V and J ends lost 4 bases and 0 bases respectively, with 11 bases between them. This CDR3 has 15 residues. Germline loops: CDR1 SGHDT, CDR2 YYEEEE. CDR3 nucleotide sequence: TGTGCCAGCAGCCGGGGGCCGAGCTCCTACAATGAGCAGTTCTTC. Translation gives CASSRGPSSYNEQFF.

The chain combines TRBV28 with TRBJ1-1; D uncertain. V was clipped by 4 bases and J by 2 bases, with 8 bases between them. In germline, CDR1 is MDHEN, CDR2 SYDVKM. CDR3 length: 13 residues. CDR3 bases: TGTGCCAGCAGTTCCCTCTTCAACACTGAAGCTTTCTTT. Protein sequence: CASSSLFNTEAFF.

This clone showed up just once. The chain couples TRBV5-1 to TRBJ2-7; TRBD2 aligns across 10 bases. The trim removed 1 base at V and 2 bases at J, leaving 3 bases unmatched. Germline V gene data show CDR1 as SGHRS and CDR2 as YFSETQ. This CDR3 has 15 amino acids. DNA of the CDR3: TGCGCCAGCAGCTTGCAAAGCGGGAGGGCCTACGAGCAGTACTTC. Protein: CASSLQSGRAYEQYF.

The J gene is TRBJ2-7, the V gene TRBV4-3; D gene unclear. With 1 base removed from V and 0 bases from J, the gap between germline ends came to 13 bases. From germline, CDR1 is LGHNA and CDR2 YSLEER. The CDR3 extends over 16 amino acids. The CDR3 DNA sequence: TGCGCCAGCAGCCAAGGTCCGGCGGAGAGCTCCTACGAGCAGTACTTC. Translated: CASSQGPAESSYEQYF.

The gene calls are TRBV11-2 and TRBJ1-1, with D perhaps matching TRBD1 (6 bases). The V gene's germline CDR1 is SGHAT and CDR2 FQNNGV. This CDR3 has 14 residues. Trimming shortened V by 4 bases and J by 3 bases, and 12 bases separated the two germline ends. The CDR3 sequence: CASSSRGGDTEAFF. In DNA, the CDR3 is TGTGCCAGCAGCTCCAGGGGAGGGGACACTGAAGCTTTCTTT.

The chain recombines TRBV28 with TRBJ1-2; 9 nucleotides line up with TRBD1. V lost 6 bases and J lost 3; bases outside the gene matches: 2. The germline CDR1 and CDR2 sequences are MDHEN and SYDVKM. CDR3 length: 13 amino acids. CDR3 nucleotide sequence: TGTGCCAGCAGCCGGACAGGGGACTATGGCTACACCTTC. Its translation: CASSRTGDYGYTF.

The chain employs TRBV2 and TRBJ2-7, with TRBD1 as a possible D gene (5 bases). This CDR3 spans 16 amino acids. Trimming pared 1 base from V and 5 bases from J, leaving 18 bases between. Per the germline V gene, CDR1 is SNHLY and CDR2 is FYNNEI. The CDR3 DNA reads TGTGCCAGCAGTGAAGTGACGGTGCAGGGAACCAACGAGCAGTACTTC. Residues: CASSEVTVQGTNEQYF.

The chain combines TRBV5-1 with TRBJ1-5, with D possibly being TRBD1 (5 bases). The CDR3 has 13 amino acids. V was shortened by 0 bases and J by 9 bases, with 10 bases between the two germline ends. Germline values: CDR1 SGHRS, CDR2 YFSETQ. In DNA, the CDR3 is TGCGCCAGCAGCTTGGAGAAGGGACGGCCCCAGCATTTT. This encodes CASSLEKGRPQHF.

The CDR3 DNA reads TGTGCCAGCAGCTTAGAACGGATAACCTACGAGCAGTACTTC. Translation gives CASSLERITYEQYF. The chain has TRBV7-9 and TRBJ2-7; no clear D gene. V shed 1 base and J shed 2 bases, with 9 bases lying between them. Germline CDR1 reads SEHNR; CDR2 reads FQNEAQ (reference sequence). The CDR3 runs 14 residues.

The V gene is TRBV29-1, the J gene TRBJ1-6, with 8 bases that match TRBD1. CDR3 length equals 13 residues. V shed 8 bases and J 7 bases; nucleotides not matched to a gene: 7. CDR1 SQVTM and CDR2 ANQGSEA come from the germline V gene. CDR3 region: CSCRTGTNSPLHF. CDR3 sequence (DNA): TGCAGCTGCCGGACAGGGACCAATTCACCCCTCCACTTT.

This sequence joins TRBV11-2 and TRBJ2-7; perhaps TRBD1 as D (5 bases). The CDR3 has 14 residues. Germline assignment: CDR1 SGHAT and CDR2 FQNNGV. Trimming took off 4 bases at V and 2 bases at J, with 12 bases between the two ends. The CDR3 protein is CASSYPGQTYEQYF. CDR3 in DNA: TGTGCCAGCAGCTACCCCGGACAAACCTACGAGCAGTACTTC.

The CDR3 loop is CASSLLPRTGYPEAFF. CDR3 nucleotide sequence: TGTGCCAGCAGTTTATTGCCGCGGACAGGGTATCCTGAAGCTTTCTTT. The gene calls are TRBV27 and TRBJ1-1; 8 bases fit TRBD1. The CDR3 totals 16 residues. The germline V gene has CDR1 MNHEY and CDR2 SMNVEV (reference sequence). V shed 1 base, J shed 6 bases, and the junction held 10 bases outside the gene matches.

This clone was detected only once. The chain is built from TRBV5-1 and TRBJ1-1; D is undetermined. Trimming removed 0 bases at V and 0 bases at J, with 12 bases between. Germline V gene lookup returns CDR1 SGHRS and CDR2 YFSETQ. This CDR3 is built from 16 residues. CDR3 DNA sequence: TGCGCCAGCAGCTTGGGCGTCAGCCCTCTGAACACTGAAGCTTTCTTT. It encodes CASSLGVSPLNTEAFF.

This clone appeared a few times. V usage is TRBV19 and J usage is TRBJ2-2; 12 bases map to TRBD2. The CDR3 is 15 amino acids. V was pared by 7 bases and J by 4 bases, with 4 bases of the junction left unmatched. Germline CDR1 reads LNHDA; CDR2 reads SQIVND (reference sequence). The CDR3 sequence is CASTPGLAGTGELFF. CDR3 sequence (DNA): TGTGCCAGTACCCCGGGACTAGCGGGCACCGGGGAGCTGTTTTTT.

This rearrangement joins TRBV7-9 to TRBJ1-1, with D perhaps TRBD1 (6 bases). Germline V gives CDR1 SEHNR, CDR2 FQNEAQ (reference sequence). Trimming removed 5 bases from V and 8 bases from J, with 15 bases in between. The CDR3 is made up of 13 amino acids. In nucleotides, the CDR3 is TGTGCCAGCAGCCATGGCGTTAGGGGGGAAGCTTTCTTT. Translated, it gives CASSHGVRGEAFF.